The source of this T cell receptor beta chain is a study of OX40 agonist ivuxolimab in advanced cancers. About the research overall: Patients treated during dose escalation were battling hepatocellular carcinoma, melanoma, renal cell or head and neck cancer. Broader study findings: Averaging showed that CD8+ T cells had more expanded clones than CD4+ did. CD4+ and CD8+ blood T cells expanded clonally by week 6 at 0.1 to 3.0 mg/kg.

About this clone itself: No antigen is known for it.

In germline, CDR1 is SGHVS, CDR2 FNYEAQ. This CDR3 has 16 amino acids. Between the trimmed V and J ends, which lost 0 bases and 5 bases, there was a span of 14 bases. Sampled blood was obtained at baseline, cycle 4 day 1, and cycle 7 day 1. The assay was immunoSEQ multiplex PCR, and TCRdb's table has in-frame clones only and misses some. The sample carries some 91,000 clones, 87% recorded once. The rearrangement joins TRBV7-6 to TRBJ2-1; D uncertain. The sample here was CD4+ or CD8+ T cells sorted from blood, taken in a trial of the OX40 agonist ivuxolimab. The TCR originated in an adult with an advanced solid tumor such as melanoma, head and neck, liver or kidney cancer. The CDR3 is CASSLASPLSNNEQFF. CDR3 nucleotides: TGTGCCAGCAGCTTAGCATCGCCCCTGTCCAACAATGAGCAGTTCTTC.